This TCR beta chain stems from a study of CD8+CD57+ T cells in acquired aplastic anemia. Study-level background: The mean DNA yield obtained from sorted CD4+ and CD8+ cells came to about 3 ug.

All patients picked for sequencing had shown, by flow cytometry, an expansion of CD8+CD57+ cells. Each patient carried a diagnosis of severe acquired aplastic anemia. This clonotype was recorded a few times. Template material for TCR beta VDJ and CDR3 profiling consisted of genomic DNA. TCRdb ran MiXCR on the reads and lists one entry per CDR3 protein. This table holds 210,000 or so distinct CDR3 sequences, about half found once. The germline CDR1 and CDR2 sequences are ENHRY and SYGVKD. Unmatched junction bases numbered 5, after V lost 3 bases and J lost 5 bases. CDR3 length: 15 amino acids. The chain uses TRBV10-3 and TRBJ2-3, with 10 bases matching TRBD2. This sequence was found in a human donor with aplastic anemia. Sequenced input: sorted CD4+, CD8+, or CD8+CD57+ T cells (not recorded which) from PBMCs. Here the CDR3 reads CAISDGLAGVDTQYF. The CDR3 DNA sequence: TGTGCCATCAGTGATGGGCTAGCGGGGGTAGATACGCAGTATTTT.